This TCR beta chain was documented in a study of CD8+ T cells in alopecia areata (dated by TCRdb to between 2018 and 2020). Context from the whole study: The treated patients, all with moderate-to-severe alopecia areata, were enrolled in an open-label pilot trial of oral tofacitinib given at 5 to 10 mg twice daily. On the human side, TCRbeta sequencing was run on scalp tissue and on sorted CD4+ and CD8+ peripheral blood T cells from healthy controls and from alopecia areata patients with either patchy or totalis/universalis disease. Scalp clonality was compared among normal scalp (n=4), patchy alopecia areata scalp (n=8), and alopecia totalis/universalis scalp (n=8). Tofacitinib was given for 6 to 18 months, followed by 6 months of follow-up off drug to assess delayed response and recurrence. Patients on tofacitinib were biopsied at baseline and after 4 and 24 weeks of treatment, and several of the patients also had a later scalp biopsy. To study T cell clonal expansion in alopecia areata, the researchers applied high-throughput TCRbeta sequencing to both the C3H/HeJ mouse model and human patients. RNA was obtained with the PAXgene miRNA kit for fixed scalp, the miRNeasy kit for PBMCs, and the RNeasy kit for mouse skin. TCRbeta CDR3 regions were amplified by immunoSEQ multiplex PCR with 35 Vbeta forward and 13 Jbeta reverse primers. In treated patients, disease severity was measured using the SALT score, which gives the percentage of scalp surface area affected. The investigation overall reported the following: Scalp TCR repertoire analysis is complicated because resident alphabeta T cells in normal human skin are also sequenced, whereas mouse skin is dominated by gammadelta T cells. Tofacitinib significantly decreased scalp clonality and the number of expanded CD8+ clones among the top 100 scalp clones. Lesional scalp, especially in alopecia totalis/universalis, showed higher clonality and more expanded CD8+ clones than normal scalp, suggesting antigenic drive. The treated cohort was small, with a single nonresponder, so links between baseline CD8+ expansion and response need larger studies. During tofacitinib treatment, many expanded lesional clones remained in scalp and blood, and this persistence may partly explain relapse after treatment is stopped. Shared TCR sequences between patients were less evident than in mice, which may be partly attributable to HLA diversity in the patient population.

With regard to this clone: Its antigen is still unknown. There are no base qualities to consult, and no much larger clone falls within one base.

Library construction relied on the immunoSEQ multiplex PCR assay. RNA was extracted from all samples and reverse transcribed into cDNA as template for TCR sequencing. SuperScript III was used to make first-strand cDNA, primed with a 2:1 mix of oligo-dT and random hexamers. A synthetic immune receptor repertoire was used to measure amplification bias, and any remaining bias was corrected computationally. Concerning the study's data processing: Raw reads were preprocessed to remove errors, and CDR3 was defined according to IMGT conventions as the region from the conserved cysteine to phenylalanine. Clonality was calculated as 1 minus Shannon entropy normalized by log2 of the number of productive unique TCRs. Whether scalp clones were CD4 or CD8 was inferred by matching scalp TCRbeta sequences against CD4 and CD8 repertoires sorted from blood. In its TCRdb copy, this immuneACCESS table keeps in-frame sequences only and misses some clones. Where compared with another copy, unresolved V genes explain less than half of these, and the others have no known cause. V, J and clone size reflect that table, while D and trimming were determined from the DNA. This sample comprises hundreds of thousands of clones, approximately 38% of them detected only once. In total, the top ten clones hold almost 0.5% of the sample.

What the treatment or condition label conveys for this sample: oral pan-JAK inhibitor, 5-10 mg twice daily. Lesional scalp punch biopsies and peripheral blood were obtained from alopecia areata patients. After PBMCs were isolated by density centrifugation and stained for CD3, CD4 and CD8, a FACSAria was used to sort CD4+ and CD8+ T cells. Deletion took 3 bases off V and 5 bases off J, with a span of 17 bases between the germline ends. The CDR3, from cysteine to phenylalanine, totals 16 residues. CDR3 DNA only is kept here, 48 bases in frame from base 1. The germline V gene (reference sequence) supplies CDR1 LNHDA and CDR2 SQIVND.

Recombination connected TRBV19 to TRBJ1-5; perhaps TRBD1 is the D gene, with 5 bases matching. This TCR came from a human donor with alopecia areata. The sample was CD4+ T cells sorted from blood, taken at roughly week 30, from a patient treated with tofacitinib. The encoded CDR3 is CASSIRGAGSHQPQHF. The sequenced DNA is TGTGCCAGTAGTATTCGAGGAGCAGGGTCTCATCAGCCCCAGCATTTT. Reference TRBV19 and TRBJ1-5 genes cover what lies past the CDR3, so the full variable domain is DGGITQSPKYLFRKEGQNVTLSCEQNLNHDAMYWYRQDPGQGLRLIYYSQIVNDFQKGDIAEGYSVSREKKESFPLTVTSAQKNPTAFYLCASSIRGAGSHQPQHFGDGTRLSIL.